This entry features one T cell receptor (beta chain) sequence. Its cognate antigen has yet to be identified. Base qualities are missing; no much larger clone stands one base away. The library was built by means of the immunoSEQ multiplex PCR assay. For the multiplex PCR, a mixture combining 60 forward primers for TCR Vbeta segments and 13 reverse primers for TCR Jbeta segments was used. A multiplex PCR assay on genomic DNA amplified the CDR3 region of rearranged TCR beta genes. The amplified TCR beta libraries were sequenced on the Illumina HiSeq System as 87-base-pair reads. The paper's data handling went like this. A later analysis tallied 80 million to 95 million unique TCR beta chains across the 610 or so repertoires, and around 10 million of those chains were shared by two or more donors. Raw reads were error-corrected and collapsed into unique sequences by a nearest-neighbor algorithm in which closely related sequences were merged to remove PCR and sequencing errors. To assign V, D and J gene segments, CDR3 sequences were aligned to IMGT reference sequences. For a sequence to be retained, at least a six-nucleotide match to both a V gene segment and a J gene segment was required. Rearrangements were called productive when the CDR3 lacked stop codons and stayed in frame with V and J; all others were non-productive. Following IMGT convention, CDR3 was defined as the stretch from the second conserved V-encoded cysteine up to the conserved J-encoded phenylalanine. The earlier analysis of roughly 590 of the donors excluded sequences that lacked an unambiguous match to a single V gene segment. In an earlier analysis of approximately 610 of the donors, V segments were called functional above 56.7% productive rearrangements and were called segregating when the between-donor standard deviation exceeded 5%. A statistical classification framework was built to diagnose cytomegalovirus status from the catalog of TCR beta chain sequences. V and J gene assignment, in a later analysis, came from comparing TCR nucleotide sequences with IMGT/GENE-DB human TR gene sequences. Using the TCRdist pipeline, a later analysis assigned CDR3 sequences along with most-parsimonious VDJ recombination scenarios. In a later analysis, each TCR beta chain was defined by its CDR3 amino acid sequence together with its V-gene family, and reads lacking a unique V-gene family were excluded. A later analysis removed nearly 600 highly shared, low-generation-probability nucleotide sequences to deal with suspected cross-contamination and a sequencing artifact. For each public chain, a later analysis derived a clonal expansion index from normalized ranks of inferred template counts within each repertoire. Generation probabilities in a later analysis came from a VDJ recombination model fitted to out-of-frame rearrangements, and those results were checked against IGoR. A later analysis scored TCR-TCR, TCR-HLA and TCR-CMV co-occurrence with hypergeometric tests, applying a repertoire-size bias correction to TCR pairs. In a later analysis, false discovery rates were estimated by permuting HLA or CMV assignments 20 times. In a later analysis, co-occurring TCRs were grouped using DBSCAN, with TCRdist sequence similarity added in when clustering inside HLA-allele-positive subsets. Repertoires with fewer than 30,000 or more than 120,000 public chains were left out of co-occurrence clustering, as were five repertoires with anomalous nucleotide sharing. As stored in TCRdb, this immuneACCESS dataset retains in-frame rearrangements with V and J assigned. A fraction of the clones does not appear; measured against another copy, unresolved V genes explain less than half of the discrepancy, and the remainder lacks a known reason. V and J calls plus clone size are reproduced from that table; the DNA served to infer D and trimming. The sample has approximately 190,000 clones on record, around four fifths of them singletons. Of the sample, 5.5% to 7% is held by the ten largest clones.

This sample stems from a study of cytomegalovirus exposure and HLA in healthy donors (dated by TCRdb to between 2016 and 2019). General notes on the study: In an earlier analysis of approximately 500 of the donors, about 270 Gb of sequence data and approximately 120 million unique TCR beta sequences from 150 million to 200 million T cells were reported. About 280 gigabases of sequencing data and approximately 93 million unique TCR sequences were included in an early release covering 550 to 800 HLA-typed donors. Of the roughly 400 genotyped donors, 81% were placed in the genetic ancestry cluster associated with self-reported Caucasian donors. The study aimed to test whether signatures of past pathogen exposure could be identified by cataloging public T cell receptors. Using immunosequencing, the study profiled T cell repertoires from 500 to 800 subjects and related those repertoires to cytomegalovirus serostatus. In addition to the first cohort of around 670 subjects, a separate validation cohort of 120 different subjects was used. High-throughput TCR immunosequencing, statistical association of individual TCRs with disease status, and machine learning were combined to predict cytomegalovirus infection status. In a later analysis, previously published TCR beta repertoires from 600 to 850 donors were re-analyzed and high-resolution HLA genotyping was added so that TCR occurrence patterns could be studied. In the later analysis, no new phenotypic data were used to find candidate immune exposures; instead, reliance was placed on TCR beta sequences and their occurrence across donors. In an earlier analysis of more than 550 of the donors, high-throughput TCR beta sequencing was used to judge whether each TCR beta V gene segment behaved as functional or pseudogenic. Donor age, sex, ethnicity and CMV serostatus were collected together with the repertoire data. A later genetic analysis took genome-wide SNP genotypes for about three fifths of the 666 donors and used that subset as a discovery cohort. All discovery cohort repertoires had been generated using a single sequencing platform. Class I and class II HLA loci were covered by the typing at four-digit resolution. The number of typed donors differed by locus: roughly 629-630 for A, B, C, DRB1 and DQB1; 522 for DQA1; approximately 610 for DPA1; and around 490 for DPB1. Because of strong linkage in the cohort, five DR-DQ haplotypes were treated as single units for association and clustering. On average, over 200,000 unique TCR beta nucleotide sequences were sequenced per donor among 398 genotyped donors of the cohort, with approximately 18% of those sequences being non-productive. What the work shows at the level of the full study, not this receptor alone: Most TCR sequences were seen in very few donors, while some public TCRs were found in many individuals. In a later genetic analysis, a missense DCLRE1C variant was associated with V-gene and J-gene trimming of TCR beta chains, and the association was replicated in an independent cohort. Several of the top co-occurrence clusters appeared to be linked to parvovirus B19, influenza, CMV and Epstein-Barr virus, according to a later analysis. Cytomegalovirus status was reported to be diagnosed by the classifier with high specificity and sensitivity in both the original and validation cohorts. A later genetic analysis reported fewer N-insertions in productive TCRs among donors in an Asian-associated ancestry cluster than the roughly 620-donor mean. Strong co-occurrence of HLA alleles, especially DR and DQ, made assigning TCR associations to individual alleles difficult. In a later analysis, most CMV-associated TCR beta chains were found to appear HLA-restricted, with HLA associations seemingly driven largely by CMV exposure. In this cohort, only TCR beta chains were sequenced, and detectable features were limited by the absence of alpha or paired-chain data. In an earlier analysis of some 500 of the donors, most TCR beta V segments appeared in productive rearrangements about 87% or about 30% of the time, broadly matching IMGT annotations. Because HLA typing was missing for some donors at each locus, association tests included only the typed subset. A few of the identified cytomegalovirus-associated TCR beta chains were confirmed in vitro to be specific for cytomegalovirus antigens. Sequencing depth was assumed to be roughly uniform across donors in the presence/absence analyses, though that assumption may not hold. A cluster of highly shared sequence variants was judged likely to represent a technical artifact of the sequencing pipeline. Because counts were too low, more than 15 rarely observed V segments, including chromosome 9 orphons, were left out of the earlier analysis of a few hundred of the donors. The study gave a list of more than 150 TCR beta chains associated with cytomegalovirus. According to a later analysis, TCR association rates differed among HLA loci, with DRB1 alleles showing the most associated TCRs and HLA-C alleles showing the fewest. For the cohort, immune exposure information was limited to CMV serostatus. In a later analysis, HLA-associated TCR beta chains showed more clonal expansion and lower generation probabilities than non-associated chains that were equally common. At a false discovery rate of 0.05, a later analysis linked some 18,000 TCR beta sequences to specific HLA alleles. Because the 87-base-pair reads could not distinguish some IMGT-functional V segments, including TRBV6-2 and TRBV6-3, those segments were excluded. A further reported finding was that TCR beta sequences accurately predicted the HLA-A and HLA-B alleles for most subjects in the first cohort. Correlated functional status among segregating V segments might reflect linkage disequilibrium, but an unknown experimental factor could not be ruled out. The authors suggested that the approach could potentially be generalized to other disease states and immunological phenotypes.

The CDR3, cysteine through phenylalanine, is 16 amino acids long. The sequence is cut down to CDR3 DNA, 48 bases in frame from base 1. For CDR1 and CDR2, the germline V gene lists SGHVS and FQNEAQ. V is shortened by 3 bases, J by 1 base, and the region joining them spans 15 bases. The cohort comprised around 690 healthy bone marrow donors. All cohort members were sampled while nominally healthy, although unrecorded immune exposures were likely present. The donor tested CMV seropositive and was one of the 289 seropositive cohort members. A peripheral blood sample was collected from each donor, and TCR beta sequencing was performed on peripheral blood mononuclear cells. Genomic DNA was extracted from the blood cell samples with the Qiagen DNeasy Blood Extraction Kit.

The sequenced sample was PBMCs. The TCR originated in a woman between 50 and 59 years old in good health and CMV-seropositive. This chain is built from TRBV7-8 and TRBJ2-5; too little of a D gene remains to name it. The CDR3 protein is CASSFSPRGIQETQYF. The sequence in DNA is TGTGCCAGCAGCTTTTCCCCGCGCGGTATCCAAGAGACCCAGTACTTC.